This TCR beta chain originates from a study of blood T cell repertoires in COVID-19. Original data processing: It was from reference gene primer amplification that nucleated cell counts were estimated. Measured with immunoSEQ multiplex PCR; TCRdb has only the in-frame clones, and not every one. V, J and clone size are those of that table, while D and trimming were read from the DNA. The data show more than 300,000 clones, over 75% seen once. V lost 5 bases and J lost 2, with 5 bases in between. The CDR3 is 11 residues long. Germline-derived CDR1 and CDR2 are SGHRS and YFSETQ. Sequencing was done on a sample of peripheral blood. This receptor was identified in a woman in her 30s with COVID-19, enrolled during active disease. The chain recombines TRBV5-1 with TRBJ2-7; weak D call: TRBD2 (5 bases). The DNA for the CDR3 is TGCGCCAGCAGGGAGGCCTACGAGCAGTACTTC. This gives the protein CASREAYEQYF.